The 4 T cell receptor beta chains presented below share a single source sample, sequenced in a study of cytomegalovirus exposure and HLA in healthy donors. Profiling relied on immunoSEQ multiplex PCR, and the TCRdb table lists in-frame clones only, not all of them. The sample lists 85,000 to 120,000 clones, about 87% occurring once. Sequencing was done on a sample of PBMCs. The receptors were gathered from a young woman in good health and CMV-seropositive.

The chain links TRBV10-3 to TRBJ1-5, with a tentative D call TRBD1 (5 bases). With 2 bases removed from V and 4 bases from J, the gap between germline ends came to 6 bases. The length of the CDR3 is 13 residues. From germline, CDR1 is ENHRY and CDR2 SYGVKD. The CDR3 loop is CAISEGGNQPQHF. In DNA, the CDR3 is TGTGCCATCAGTGAGGGGGGGAATCAGCCCCAGCATTTT.

For the CDR3, the DNA is TGTGCCAGCAGTAGGGCAGGGGTAGAAAGGAGCCTCCCTTTCTACGAGCAGTACGTC. Protein product: CASSRAGVERSLPFYEQYV. The V and J genes are TRBV6-7 and TRBJ2-7; the D gene is possibly TRBD1 (6 bases). TRBV6-7 counts as an open reading frame of uncertain function. V was clipped by 5 bases and J by 3 bases, with 29 bases between them. This CDR3 comprises 19 residues.

Worth noting for this clone: This clone may be a read error of a much larger clone one base away. The chain uses TRBV25-1 and TRBJ2-3, with 13 positions matching TRBD2. This CDR3 has 16 amino acids. The V gene's germline CDR1 is MGHDK and CDR2 SYGVNS. V dropped 2 bases and J dropped 2; count of bases not matched to a gene: 1. CDR3 sequence: CASSETSGGATDTQYF. CDR3 nucleotide sequence: TGTGCCAGCAGTGAAACTAGCGGGGGGGCCACAGATACGCAGTATTTT.

This clone is a singleton in its sample. V and J are TRBV9 and TRBJ1-5; tentatively, D is TRBD1 (5 bases). The germline CDR1 and CDR2 sequences are SGDLS and YYNGEE. This CDR3 is 13 amino acids long. V was pared by 3 bases and J by 6 bases, with 10 bases between. The CDR3 DNA sequence: TGTGCCAGCAGCGCGGGGGGGGGTCAGCCCCAGCATTTT. Amino acid sequence: CASSAGGGQPQHF.